These 22 T cell receptor beta chains were all obtained from the same sample, sequenced in a study of B cell selection in AIRE deficiency. Regulatory T cells were sorted as CD4+CD25hiCD127low/negative. Sequenced by immunoSEQ multiplex PCR; TCRdb stores in-frame clones only, minus some. Altogether about 22,000 clones are present, approximately 91% being singletons, with the ten largest covering roughly 1.4%. Sequencing was carried out using CD4+CD25+ Tregs sorted from PBMCs. These receptors all stem from a human donor in good health.

The chain employs TRBV2 and TRBJ2-5, with D perhaps matching TRBD2 (5 bases). CDR1 is SNHLY and CDR2 is FYNNEI in the germline V gene. Trimming cost V 7 bases and J 2 bases, with 11 bases left between them. This CDR3 contains 13 residues. Written as DNA, the CDR3 is TGTGCCAGCAAGGTGACGGGGCAAGAGACCCAGTACTTC. This encodes CASKVTGQETQYF.

The chain combines TRBV9 with TRBJ1-4; D remains ambiguous. This CDR3 comprises 15 residues. In germline, CDR1 is SGDLS, CDR2 YYNGEE. V dropped 0 bases and J dropped 4 bases, with 10 bases sitting between them. This chain's CDR3 is CASSVAAYHNEKLFF. For the CDR3, the DNA is TGTGCCAGCAGCGTAGCTGCGTACCATAATGAAAAACTGTTTTTT.

The count of this clone is one. One end of the junction does not line up with germline, which may come from a read error. The chain uses TRBV27 and TRBJ1-4; D gene ambiguous. Germline V gives CDR1 MNHEY, CDR2 SMNVEV (reference sequence). The CDR3 has 10 amino acids. The CDR3 DNA is TGTGCCAGCAGTAGAGGAAAAACTGTTTTT. It yields the protein CASSRGKTVF.

This clone was detected a few times. V is TRBV7-9 and J is TRBJ2-3; 14 nucleotides match TRBD2. V was pared by 3 bases and J by 3 bases, with 5 bases of the junction left unmatched. Looked up from germline, CDR1 is SEHNR and CDR2 is FQNEAQ (reference sequence). The CDR3 extends over 17 amino acids. The CDR3, as DNA: TGTGCCAGCAGCTTGGGGACTAGCGGGAGAGAGACAGATACGCAGTATTTT. It specifies CASSLGTSGRETDTQYF. The full variable domain, in which reference TRBV7-9 and TRBJ2-3 provide the parts outside the CDR3, is DTGVSQNPRHKITKRGQNVTFRCDPISEHNRLYWYRQTLGQGPEFLTYFQNEAQLEKSRLLSDRFSAERPKGSFSTLEIQRTEQGDSAMYLCASSLGTSGRETDTQYFGPGTRLTVL.

CDR3 sequence reads: CASSYGLAGDNEQFF. The CDR3, as DNA: TGTGCCAGCAGTTACGGACTAGCGGGAGACAATGAGCAGTTCTTC. The chain recombines TRBV6-6 with TRBJ2-1, with 13 bases fitting TRBD2. V lost 2 bases to trimming and J lost 5 bases; unmatched junction nucleotides: 0. The CDR3 length is 15 residues. Germline-derived CDR1 and CDR2 are MNHNY and SVGAGI (reference sequence).

The chain recombines TRBV6-5 with TRBJ1-2; 9 bases line up with TRBD1. Germline V gene sequence: CDR1 MNHEY, CDR2 SVGAGI. V shed 2 bases and J 8 bases; nucleotides not matched to a gene: 6. The length of the CDR3 is 14 residues. DNA of the CDR3: TGTGCCAGCAGTTACGGGACAGGGTCGGGGGGCTACACCTTC. This translates into CASSYGTGSGGYTF.

V is TRBV2 and J is TRBJ2-7; D unclear. This CDR3 spans 12 amino acids. Trimming took 1 base from V and 3 from J, leaving 4 bases between them. Per germline, CDR1 SNHLY and CDR2 FYNNEI. DNA of the CDR3: TGTGCCAGCAGTGAAGGTCTCTACGAGCAGTACTTC. Encoded protein: CASSEGLYEQYF.

The J gene is TRBJ2-7, the V gene TRBV7-9; no clear D gene. From germline, CDR1 is SEHNR and CDR2 FQNEAQ (reference sequence). This CDR3 has 13 residues. The V end lost 8 bases, the J end lost 3 bases, and 14 bases lay between the germline ends. For the CDR3, the DNA is TGTGCCAGCGCTTTAGGTAGGAGCTACGAGCAGTACTTC. Translation: CASALGRSYEQYF. Looking up the rest from reference TRBV7-9 and TRBJ2-7 gives the full variable domain: DTGVSQNPRHKITKRGQNVTFRCDPISEHNRLYWYRQTLGQGPEFLTYFQNEAQLEKSRLLSDRFSAERPKGSFSTLEIQRTEQGDSAMYLCASALGRSYEQYFGPGTRLTVT.

The chain has TRBV29-1 and TRBJ2-7; TRBD1 agrees at 8 bases. CDR3 length: 13 amino acids. Germline-derived CDR1 and CDR2 are SQVTM and ANQGSEA. Trimming at V came to 6 bases and at J to 3 bases, leaving 7 bases not matched to a gene. CDR3 residues: CSVSGTGLYEQYF. The CDR3 coding sequence is TGCAGCGTCTCCGGGACAGGTCTCTACGAGCAGTACTTC.

The chain combines TRBV11-3 with TRBJ1-5; D remains ambiguous. The length of the CDR3 is 15 residues. CDR1 is SGHNT and CDR2 is YENEEA in the germline V gene. Trimming took off 1 base at V and 0 bases at J, with 7 bases between the two ends. CDR3 DNA sequence: TGTGCCAGCAGCTTAGCCAGACTTAGCAATCAGCCCCAGCATTTT. Its protein is CASSLARLSNQPQHF.

The rearrangement links TRBV6-1 to TRBJ2-5, with TRBD2 matching 11 bases. The closer fit of TRBJ2-7 to the DNA end suggests the J call may be wrong. Germline lookup yields CDR1 MNHNS and CDR2 SASEGT. This CDR3 spans 14 amino acids. The CDR3 coding sequence is TGTGCCAGCAGTGAAGTAGCGGGAGGGTACGAGCAGTACTTC. Translated, it gives CASSEVAGGYEQYF.

The chain carries TRBV15 and TRBJ1-5; D is uncertain. V lost 0 bases, J lost 7 bases, and 7 bases lay in between. This CDR3 has 13 amino acids. CDR1 LNHNV and CDR2 YYDKDF come from the germline V gene (reference sequence). CDR3 region: CATSRDLRQPQHF. CDR3 bases: TGTGCCACCAGCAGAGATCTAAGGCAGCCCCAGCATTTT.

The gene calls are TRBV30 and TRBJ1-2; D might be TRBD1 (5 bases). The CDR3 has 12 amino acids. Trimming shortened V by 4 bases and J by 4 bases, and 10 bases separated the two germline ends. CDR1 and CDR2 (germline): GTSNPN, SVGIG (reference sequence). The CDR3 nucleotides are TGTGCCTGGACTCGGGACGGCTATGGCTACACCTTC. Translation: CAWTRDGYGYTF.

V usage is TRBV18 and J usage is TRBJ1-3; maybe TRBD1 (6 bases). The CDR3 is made up of 16 amino acids. Germline-derived CDR1 and CDR2 are KGHSH and LQKENI. Trimming stripped 3 bases from V and 3 bases from J, with 15 bases between. The CDR3 is CASSPTTGTFGNTIYF. The CDR3 DNA follows: TGTGCCAGCTCACCTACAACAGGGACTTTTGGAAACACCATATATTTT.

The rearrangement joins TRBV5-1 to TRBJ1-2; no firm D call. Germline V gene sequence: CDR1 SGHRS, CDR2 YFSETQ. Trimming took off 0 bases at V and 0 bases at J, with 9 bases between the two ends. The length of the CDR3 is 15 residues. This CDR3 is CASSLGWGANYGYTF. CDR3 DNA: TGCGCCAGCAGCTTGGGCTGGGGAGCTAACTATGGCTACACCTTC.

This rearrangement joins TRBV11-2 to TRBJ2-1; TRBD2 matches at 12 bases. This CDR3 is 15 amino acids long. Germline V CDR1 and CDR2: SGHAT, FQNNGV. J was trimmed by 4 bases and V by 4 bases; bases with no gene match: 2. Here the CDR3 DNA reads TGTGCCAGCAGCTACGGGACTAGCGGGTACAATGAGCAGTTCTTC. Its protein is CASSYGTSGYNEQFF.

CDR3: CASSLATGSYGYTF. The CDR3 region has the DNA TGTGCCAGCAGCTTGGCCACAGGATCATATGGCTACACCTTC. The genes are TRBV4-2 and TRBJ1-2, with D possibly being TRBD1 (5 bases). Trimming shortened V by 5 bases and J by 5 bases, and 15 bases separated the two germline ends. Germline-derived CDR1 and CDR2 are LGHNA and YNFKEQ. The CDR3 is made up of 14 amino acids.

V usage is TRBV6-6 and J usage is TRBJ1-5; tentatively, D is TRBD1 (5 bases). In germline, CDR1 is MNHNY, CDR2 SVGAGI (reference sequence). This CDR3 is 16 amino acids long. The V end lost 4 bases, the J end lost 0 bases, and 13 bases lay between the germline ends. The CDR3 region is CASSSADMYSNQPQHF. The CDR3 coding sequence is TGTGCCAGCAGTTCCGCGGACATGTATAGCAATCAGCCCCAGCATTTT.

This chain links TRBV10-3 with TRBJ2-7, with D uncertain. V gave up 4 bases and J gave up 0 bases, with 1 base separating them. This CDR3 is built from 11 residues. Germline V gene lookup returns CDR1 ENHRY and CDR2 SYGVKD. CDR3 amino acids: CAISASYEQYF. For the CDR3, the DNA is TGTGCCATCAGTGCCTCCTACGAGCAGTACTTC.

The V gene is TRBV6-1, the J gene TRBJ2-2, with D uncertain. This CDR3 spans 14 amino acids. Trimming pared 8 bases from V and 3 bases from J, leaving 13 bases between. CDR1 MNHNS and CDR2 SASEGT come from the germline V gene. The CDR3 nucleotides are TGTGCCAGCCCACCAGGAACGTACACCGGGGAGCTGTTTTTT. Amino acid sequence: CASPPGTYTGELFF.

The CDR3: CASSLAGLYSNQPQHF. The CDR3 DNA reads as TGTGCCAGTAGTCTGGCAGGCCTATATAGCAATCAGCCCCAGCATTTT. The chain employs TRBV19 and TRBJ1-5, with D unclear. The CDR3 is made up of 16 amino acids. The germline gives CDR1 LNHDA, CDR2 SQIVND (reference sequence). V was cut by 5 bases and J by 0 bases, with 14 bases left in between.

The CDR3 protein is CASSKGQGAGELFF. The CDR3 DNA follows: TGTGCCAGCAGTAAGGGACAGGGAGCCGGGGAGCTGTTTTTT. The chain carries TRBV2 and TRBJ2-2; TRBD1 matches 9 bases. Germline lookup yields CDR1 SNHLY and CDR2 FYNNEI. There are 14 residues in the CDR3. The ends lost 5 bases at V and 6 bases at J; junction bases unmatched: 4.